This TCR beta chain appears in the sequencing data of a study of T-cell reconstitution after alpha-beta-depleted transplantation in children. Germline CDR1 reads LGHNA; CDR2 reads YSLEER. This CDR3 comprises 15 residues. After removal of 4 bases from V and 6 bases from J, the junction contained 8 bases not matched to a gene. This sample's TCRbeta library carried unique molecular identifier barcodes. TCRdb called the PCR reads again in MiXCR, with one record for every CDR3 protein. The sample shows around 370,000 distinct CDR3 sequences, around 15% of them seen only once. The table lists this clonotype with a few counts.

The chain is built from TRBV4-3 and TRBJ1-4, with 7 bases lining up with TRBD1. This specimen consisted of PBMCs, mostly from graft donor cells, obtained 360 days after TCRalphabeta/CD19-depleted stem cell transplant. This sequence originates from a male patient between 2 and 10 years old who had a stem cell transplant for acute lymphoblastic leukemia, so the T cells may come from the graft donor. This CDR3 is CASSLMGQQDEKLFF. CDR3 DNA sequence: TGCGCCAGCAGCCTCATGGGACAGCAAGATGAAAAACTGTTTTTT.